This paragraph covers one T cell receptor (beta chain) sequence. What it binds is unknown. Sequencing of TCR beta covered CD8+ and CD4+ T cells obtained from blood. Both CD4+ and CD8+ T cells were negatively isolated, and TEMRA cells underwent FACS enrichment. RNA amounts of 0.5 to 1 ug underwent reverse transcription with random hexamers. Amplification of TCR beta CDR3 across 54 Vbeta and 13 Jbeta was performed with immunoSEQ multiplex PCR. TCRdb passed the immunoSEQ multiplex PCR reads through MiXCR, listing each CDR3 protein once. The repertoire holds around 130,000 distinct CDR3 sequences, around 90% seen once, with about 0.23% in the top ten. V lost 2 bases, J lost 3 bases, and 10 bases lay in between. CDR3 length: 14 residues. Germline CDR1 is MDHEN and CDR2 is SYDVKM. The data belong to a study of CD8 T cells in Susac syndrome. Study results and limitations: The study acknowledged a relatively small number of individuals in its TCR sequencing and HLA analysis.

The sequenced sample consisted of CD8+ T cells from PBMCs. V and J are TRBV28 and TRBJ1-2; D remains unclear. The clonotype originates from a human donor with multiple sclerosis. Written as DNA, the CDR3 is TGTGCCAGCAGTTTACCTAATTTTTACTATGGCTACACCTTC. It encodes CASSLPNFYYGYTF.